This TCR beta chain was sequenced for a study of T cell repertoires in cytomegalovirus infection. Study as a whole: Both CMV infection and a matching HLA type were indicated by public TCR beta signatures. The study, taken as a whole, reports: Clonotype analysis showed dominance of the ex vivo response by HLA-C-restricted CMV-specific TCR beta clonotypes.

This clonotype was recorded many times. What it binds is not known. Its ends do not fully match the called genes, so a read error is possible. TCRdb redid the calling of the reads with MiXCR, one entry per CDR3 protein. Among about 360,000 distinct CDR3 sequences listed, about a sixth were seen once. This CDR3 region has 15 residues. CDR1 and CDR2 (germline): MGHRA, YSYEKL. This rearrangement joins TRBV4-1 to TRBJ2-7, with a weak D call TRBD2 (6 bases). The TCR sequence derives from a human donor in good health (CMV status not recorded). Some clones in this sample may be carry-over from other donors' samples. Sequenced material: PBMCs. Here the CDR3 reads CASSQLEEGVYEQYF. The CDR3 DNA is TGTGCCAGCAGCCAGCTGGAGGAGGGAGTCTACGAGCAGTACTTC.